The TCR beta chain described here comes from a study of cytomegalovirus exposure and HLA in healthy donors. About the research overall: Earlier, almost 120 million unique TCR beta sequences were recovered from approximately 180 million T cells by an analysis. Points from the study as a whole: Under 20,000 TCR beta sequences were associated with HLA alleles at 0.05 false discovery rate in a later analysis. About 180 TCR beta chains were listed as cytomegalovirus-associated.

CDR3 length equals 13 residues. CDR1 and CDR2 from the germline V gene are SGHNT and YYREEE (reference sequence). V was pared by 4 bases and J by 3 bases, with 11 bases between. Vbeta (60) and Jbeta (13) primers were used in the PCR. Assay used: immunoSEQ multiplex PCR; TCRdb lists only in-frame clones, some missing. The data contain about 140,000 clones, about 82% of them seen just once; the ten biggest clones take up approximately 2%. Worth noting for this clone: What it binds is unknown.

The sample consisted of PBMCs. The TCR comes from a female donor in good health and CMV-seropositive. The V gene is TRBV5-4, the J gene TRBJ2-7; no firm D call. CDR3 in DNA: TGTGCCAGCAGCGGTGCAGTAAACTACGAGCAGTACTTC. Translated, it gives CASSGAVNYEQYF.